This passage covers 24 T cell receptor beta chains from one sample sequenced in a study of CD8 T cells in ankylosing spondylitis. TCRdb fed the 5' RACE reads into MiXCR, producing one record per CDR3 protein. The sample contains around 390,000 distinct CDR3 sequences, 20% to 25% of which appear only once. Findings and caveats of the study: Seemingly characteristic of ankylosing spondylitis blood was a TCR beta motif consisting of several highly homologous variants.

No cognate antigen is known for these TCRs. The specimen was blood, either unsorted or a sorted T cell fraction (not recorded which). All receptors derive from a male donor with ankylosing spondylitis.

The chain couples TRBV20-1 to TRBJ2-5, with TRBD2 matching over 8 bases. V was clipped by 3 bases and J by 1 base; unmatched bases: 7. Germline V gene data show CDR1 as DFQATT and CDR2 as SNEGSKA (reference sequence). The CDR3 is 15 amino acids. The CDR3 protein is CSASFGSGSQETQYF. CDR3 coding DNA: TGCAGTGCTAGTTTTGGGAGCGGGAGCCAAGAGACCCAGTACTTC.

This clonotype was picked up a small number of times. The chain recombines TRBV5-6 with TRBJ2-3; 10 bases map to TRBD2. V gave up 4 bases and J gave up 6 bases; unmatched junction bases: 11. The CDR3 totals 16 residues. CDR1 and CDR2 (germline): SGHDT, YYEEEE. The CDR3 sequence: CASSPGTSERGDTQYF. The CDR3, as DNA: TGTGCCAGCAGCCCAGGGACTAGCGAACGAGGGGATACGCAGTATTTT.

This clonotype has a handful of counts. DNA of the CDR3: TGTGCCATCAAACCGACAGAGGTAGATGAAAAACTGTTTTTT. Encoded protein: CAIKPTEVDEKLFF. V usage is TRBV10-3 and J usage is TRBJ1-4; D might be TRBD1 (5 bases). The germline V and J ends were trimmed by 7 bases and 6 bases, with 15 bases remaining between them. From germline, CDR1 is ENHRY and CDR2 SYGVKD. This CDR3 has 14 amino acids.

This clonotype was seen many times. The genes are TRBV29-1 and TRBJ2-4, with 8 bases matching TRBD2. Germline trimming cut 4 bases from V and 6 bases from J; bases unmatched to any gene: 11. Germline assignment: CDR1 SQVTM and CDR2 ANQGSEA. The CDR3 is made up of 15 amino acids. Here the CDR3 reads CSVGGGRTVGNIQYF. CDR3 DNA sequence: TGCAGCGTTGGCGGGGGGCGCACGGTAGGAAACATTCAGTACTTC.

The chain recombines TRBV20-1 with TRBJ2-1; perhaps TRBD2 as D (5 bases). Germline CDR1 reads DFQATT; CDR2 reads SNEGSKA (reference sequence). Trimming shortened V by 3 bases and J by 9 bases, and 6 bases separated the two germline ends. This CDR3 contains 10 residues. The DNA of the CDR3 is TGCAGTGCTAGCGGAGGTGAGCAGTTCTTC. Encoded protein: CSASGGEQFF.

This clonotype was seen more than once but under ten times. V gene TRBV28 combines with J gene TRBJ2-7; 7 bases align to TRBD2. The V and J ends lost 8 bases and 0 bases, in that order; junction bases with no gene match: 16. The germline gives CDR1 MDHEN, CDR2 SYDVKM. This CDR3 contains 17 residues. The CDR3 nucleotides read TGTGCCAGCCCTCCGGGGCTAGCGGTTAAGAGCTCCTACGAGCAGTACTTC. Protein sequence: CASPPGLAVKSSYEQYF.

A few counts support this clonotype. CDR3 coding DNA: TGTGCCACCTCGGGGACTAGCGGGAGGGGAAATGAGCAGTTCTTC. Translation: CATSGTSGRGNEQFF. The J gene is TRBJ2-1, the V gene TRBV6-4, with 16 bases aligning to TRBD2. Germline CDR1 is MRHNA and CDR2 is SNTAGT. The CDR3 loop spans 15 amino acids. V shed 10 bases, J shed 7 bases, and the junction held 7 bases outside the gene matches.

This clonotype was detected a few times. The rearrangement uses TRBV29-1 and TRBJ1-5, with D unclear. The CDR3 length is 13 residues. The ends were cut back, 6 bases at V and 6 bases at J, with 15 bases in the middle. The germline gives CDR1 SQVTM, CDR2 ANQGSEA. The DNA for the CDR3 is TGCAGCGTAGGCCTCGGGTCATCTCAGCCCCAGCATTTT. This encodes CSVGLGSSQPQHF.

This clonotype was seen more than once but under ten times. This sequence joins TRBV29-1 and TRBJ2-2; the match to TRBD1 covers 8 bases. Per germline, CDR1 SQVTM and CDR2 ANQGSEA. With 6 bases clipped from V and 7 bases from J, the junction kept 10 bases outside the gene matches. This CDR3 is 14 amino acids long. CDR3 sequence reads: CSVEMGQEVGELFF. The CDR3 coding sequence is TGCAGCGTGGAAATGGGACAGGAGGTCGGGGAGCTGTTTTTT.

This clonotype was counted between two and nine times. V is TRBV11-3 and J is TRBJ2-1, with 12 bases lining up with TRBD2. The V gene's germline CDR1 is SGHNT and CDR2 YENEEA. The CDR3 covers 14 residues. With V trimmed by 8 bases and J by 8 bases, 7 bases remained unmatched. CDR3 in amino acids: CASRPLAGGDEQFF. CDR3 DNA: TGTGCCAGCCGTCCCCTAGCGGGAGGGGATGAGCAGTTCTTC.

The chain recombines TRBV5-1 with TRBJ2-7, with 7 bases that match TRBD2. The CDR3 runs to 14 residues. J was trimmed by 3 bases and V by 6 bases; bases with no gene match: 9. Per the germline V gene, CDR1 is SGHRS and CDR2 is YFSETQ. CDR3 sequence: CASTVGRGVYEQYF. The CDR3 region has the DNA TGCGCCAGCACCGTCGGACGGGGGGTCTACGAGCAGTACTTC.

The gene calls are TRBV25-1 and TRBJ2-4; D might be TRBD2 (5 bases). The germline V gene encodes CDR1 MGHDK and CDR2 SYGVNS. Trimming pared 5 bases from V and 8 bases from J, leaving 22 bases between. This CDR3 has 16 residues. The CDR3 sequence: CASSPRGRPTEDIQYF. The CDR3 DNA is TGTGCCAGCAGTCCGCGAGGACGCCCGACGGAGGACATTCAGTACTTC.

In this sample, this clonotype turned up once. The chain carries TRBV27 and TRBJ2-1, with TRBD2 matching over 7 bases. Germline V CDR1 and CDR2: MNHEY, SMNVEV (reference sequence). CDR3 size: 15 residues. V lost 5 bases to trimming and J lost 2 bases; unmatched junction nucleotides: 6. CDR3 sequence reads: CASSVREQPYNEQFF. In DNA, the CDR3 is TGTGCCAGCAGTGTGCGGGAGCAGCCCTACAATGAGCAGTTCTTC.

This clonotype was counted between two and nine times. This rearrangement joins TRBV4-3 to TRBJ2-1, with 7 nucleotides matching TRBD2. The junction had 4 bases not matched to a gene; V was cut back by 3 bases and J by 2 bases. The CDR3 covers 15 residues. From germline, CDR1 is LGHNA and CDR2 YSLEER. CDR3 nucleotides: TGCGCCAGCAGCCAGGCCGGGAGGCCCTACAATGAGCAGTTCTTC. Translation: CASSQAGRPYNEQFF.

The V and J genes are TRBV28 and TRBJ2-7; TRBD1 might be the D (6 bases). The CDR3 runs to 14 residues. CDR1 is MDHEN and CDR2 is SYDVKM in the germline V gene. Between the trimmed V and J ends, which lost 6 bases and 5 bases, there was a span of 17 bases. This CDR3 is CASRPYRDKDEQYF. For the CDR3, the DNA is TGTGCCAGCAGACCGTACAGGGACAAGGACGAGCAGTACTTC.

This clonotype was counted only a few times. This chain joins TRBV7-6 and TRBJ2-3; TRBD2 matches 7 bases. The V and J ends lost 0 bases and 4 bases, in that order; junction bases with no gene match: 4. Looked up from germline, CDR1 is SGHVS and CDR2 is FNYEAQ. The CDR3 extends over 15 amino acids. CDR3 DNA: TGTGCCAGCAGCTTAGCGGGAGGGTCCCCAGATACGCAGTATTTT. Protein product: CASSLAGGSPDTQYF.

The J gene is TRBJ2-7, the V gene TRBV5-1; 7 bases are shared with TRBD1. The length of the CDR3 is 15 residues. CDR1 SGHRS and CDR2 YFSETQ come from the germline V gene. Losses at the gene ends were 0 bases for V and 4 bases for J; bases not matched to a gene: 7. CDR3 sequence: CASSLVQGEIYEQYF. CDR3 in DNA: TGCGCCAGCAGCTTGGTTCAGGGGGAGATTTACGAGCAGTACTTC.

This clonotype has only a few counts. This chain connects TRBV6-1 to TRBJ2-3; 12 nucleotides agree with TRBD2. CDR3 length: 16 amino acids. Trimming took 0 bases from V and 4 from J; bases not matched to a gene: 2. Germline CDR1 reads MNHNS; CDR2 reads SASEGT. CDR3 sequence: CASSEALAGGADTQYF. CDR3 DNA: TGTGCCAGCAGTGAAGCTCTAGCGGGAGGGGCAGATACGCAGTATTTT.

The chain has TRBV25-1 and TRBJ1-2, with a tentative D call TRBD1 (5 bases). The CDR3 runs to 12 residues. The ends were cut back, 7 bases at V and 1 base at J, with 7 bases in the middle. Germline-derived CDR1 and CDR2 are MGHDK and SYGVNS. The CDR3 coding sequence is TGTGCCAGCAAAAGGGGTAACTATGGCTACACCTTC. It specifies CASKRGNYGYTF.

The chain couples TRBV2 to TRBJ1-5, with D unresolved. V lost 3 bases and J 0 bases, leaving 9 bases between the germline ends. CDR1 and CDR2 from the germline V gene are SNHLY and FYNNEI. This CDR3 is 15 amino acids long. CDR3 DNA sequence: TGTGCCAGCAGTGAGGGGTGGGCTAGCAATCAGCCCCAGCATTTT. Amino acid sequence: CASSEGWASNQPQHF.

This rearrangement joins TRBV7-2 to TRBJ1-1; unclear D gene. There are 14 residues in the CDR3. Trimming pared 0 bases from V and 7 bases from J, leaving 12 bases between. Per the germline V gene, CDR1 is SGHTA and CDR2 is FQGNSA. The CDR3 sequence is CASSLAPPPGEAFF. In nucleotides, the CDR3 is TGTGCCAGCAGCTTAGCTCCTCCCCCAGGTGAAGCTTTCTTT. Filled out from reference TRBV7-2 and TRBJ1-1, the complete variable domain reads GAGVSQSPSNKVTEKGKDVELRCDPISGHTALYWYRQSLGQGLEFLIYFQGNSAPDKSGLPSDRFSAERTGGSVSTLTIQRTQQEDSAVYLCASSLAPPPGEAFFGQGTRLTVV.

The V and J genes are TRBV5-1 and TRBJ2-3; 11 bases agree with TRBD2. The CDR3 runs to 16 residues. Trimming took 2 bases from V and 2 from J; bases not matched to a gene: 4. From germline, CDR1 is SGHRS and CDR2 YFSETQ. As DNA, the CDR3 is TGCGCCAGCAGCTTAGGGACTAGCGGACCCACAGATACGCAGTATTTT. As protein: CASSLGTSGPTDTQYF.

This chain connects TRBV20-1 to TRBJ1-5; 11 bases line up with TRBD1. This CDR3 has 15 amino acids. Per germline, CDR1 DFQATT and CDR2 SNEGSKA (reference sequence). The J segment lost 9 bases and the V segment lost 6 bases, leaving 13 bases of the junction unmatched. The CDR3 loop is CSAQGQGASRSPQHF. The DNA of the CDR3 is TGCAGTGCCCAAGGACAGGGGGCGAGTCGTTCGCCCCAGCATTTT.

The chain links TRBV19 to TRBJ2-6, with TRBD1 matching over 7 bases. CDR3 size: 15 residues. The V gene's germline CDR1 is LNHDA and CDR2 SQIVND (reference sequence). V shed 5 bases, J shed 3 bases, and the junction held 4 bases outside the gene matches. CDR3 DNA sequence: TGTGCCAGTAGTCGGACAGGTCATGGGGCCAACGTCCTGACTTTC. Protein product: CASSRTGHGANVLTF. Drawing the rest from reference TRBV19 and TRBJ2-6, the complete variable domain is DGGITQSPKYLFRKEGQNVTLSCEQNLNHDAMYWYRQDPGQGLRLIYYSQIVNDFQKGDIAEGYSVSREKKESFPLTVTSAQKNPTAFYLCASSRTGHGANVLTFGAGSRLTVL.